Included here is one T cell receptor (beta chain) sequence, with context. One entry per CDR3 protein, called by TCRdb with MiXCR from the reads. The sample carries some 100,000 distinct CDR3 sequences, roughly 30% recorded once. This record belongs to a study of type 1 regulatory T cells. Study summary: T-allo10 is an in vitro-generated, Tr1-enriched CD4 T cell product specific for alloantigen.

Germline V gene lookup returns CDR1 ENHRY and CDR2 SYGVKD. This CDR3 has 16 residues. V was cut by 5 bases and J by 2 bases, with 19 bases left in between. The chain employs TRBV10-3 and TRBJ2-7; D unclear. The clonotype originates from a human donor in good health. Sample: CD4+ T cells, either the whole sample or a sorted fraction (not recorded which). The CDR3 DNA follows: TGTGCCATCAGTCAGCAACACAACGGGCTAACCTACGAGCAGTACTTC. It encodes CAISQQHNGLTYEQYF.